This entry features one TCR beta chain sequence. Its antigen is currently unknown. This sample stems from a study of T cell responses to AZD1222 COVID-19 vaccine. About the research overall: Doses given second, at about 4 or about 12 weeks, were pooled.

Study-wide results and caveats: A rise in Spike-specific TCR breadth and depth followed two AZD1222 doses. White British ancestry dominated among donors, who included more females, and clonal diversity was possibly underestimated.

The CDR3 totals 13 residues. Trimming stripped 7 bases from V and 8 bases from J, with 14 bases between. The germline V gene has CDR1 MRHNA and CDR2 SNTAGT. Libraries were prepared by immunoSEQ multiplex PCR; TCRdb keeps only in-frame clonotypes and omits some of them. The sample lists more than 140,000 clones, around 91% seen once, with about 5% in the top ten. The sequence came from an adult in good health. The chain recombines TRBV6-4 with TRBJ1-4; D is ambiguous. The material sequenced was peripheral blood, taken on day 0 of AZD1222 vaccination. As DNA, the CDR3 is TGTGCCAGCACTACGGCGATAGGAGAAAAACTGTTTTTT. Translating gives CASTTAIGEKLFF.